A single sample gave rise to the 27 T cell receptor beta chains below, sequenced in a study of identifying expanded T cells in peripheral blood. TCRdb keeps only in-frame clones here, not all; method: immunoSEQ multiplex PCR. In the table there are 90,000 or so clones, around 87% of which are singletons. Specimen: blood. These receptors all stem from a person aged 18-70 years in good health.

The chain uses TRBV6-5 and TRBJ1-2; the match to TRBD1 covers 9 bases. Germline CDR1 is MNHEY and CDR2 is SVGAGI. The CDR3 loop spans 13 amino acids. V lost 6 bases, J lost 7 bases, and 6 bases stayed unmatched. DNA of the CDR3: TGTGCCAGCAGGGGACAGGGCTCCGTTGGCTACACCTTC. This sequence encodes CASRGQGSVGYTF.

This clone is a singleton in its sample. The chain is built from TRBV6-1 and TRBJ1-3; TRBD1 is a possible D gene (6 bases). Trimming took off 8 bases at V and 3 bases at J, with 11 bases between the two ends. This CDR3 region has 13 residues. Germline CDR1 MNHNS, CDR2 SASEGT. In nucleotides, the CDR3 is TGTGCCAGCCGGGACATTTATGGAAACACCATATATTTT. It encodes CASRDIYGNTIYF.

The chain carries TRBV9 and TRBJ2-3, with a tentative D call TRBD1 (5 bases). This CDR3 region has 15 residues. CDR1 is SGDLS, CDR2 YYNGEE, per germline. Trimming cost V 3 bases and J 2 bases, with 13 bases left between them. The CDR3 nucleotides are TGTGCCAGCAGCGCGTTAGGGGTCCTCACAGATACGCAGTATTTT. It translates to CASSALGVLTDTQYF.

The chain is built from TRBV6-6 and TRBJ2-6; TRBD1 is a possible D gene (6 bases). CDR1 is MNHNY and CDR2 is SVGAGI in the germline V gene (reference sequence). This CDR3 has 14 amino acids. V was shortened by 6 bases and J by 2 bases, with 8 bases between the two germline ends. The CDR3 spells CASRQGTGANVLTF. CDR3 sequence (DNA): TGTGCCAGCAGACAGGGAACTGGGGCCAACGTCCTGACTTTC.

The chain links TRBV7-6 to TRBJ2-7; D not resolved. CDR1 SGHVS and CDR2 FNYEAQ come from the germline V gene. Between the trimmed V and J ends, which lost 1 base and 1 base, there was a span of 8 bases. The CDR3 contains 14 residues. This CDR3 is CASSLDPVSYEQYF. Written as DNA, the CDR3 is TGTGCCAGCAGCTTAGACCCTGTTTCCTACGAGCAGTACTTC.

This clone was picked up a small number of times. V is TRBV15 and J is TRBJ1-5; D gene unclear. V was clipped by 3 bases and J by 6 bases, with 9 bases between them. Germline V lookup: CDR1 LNHNV, CDR2 YYDKDF (reference sequence). The CDR3 spans 13 residues. CDR3 sequence: CATSRTNGQPQHF. The CDR3, as DNA: TGTGCCACCAGCAGGACCAATGGTCAGCCCCAGCATTTT.

The chain carries TRBV11-2 and TRBJ2-3; possible D gene TRBD1, 5 bases. The V and J ends lost 5 bases and 7 bases respectively, with 28 bases between them. Germline V lookup: CDR1 SGHAT, CDR2 FQNNGV. The CDR3 is 18 amino acids. The DNA of the CDR3 is TGTGCCAGCAGCCAAAAGAGTCCCCAGGGCCCGAACAGGTATACGCAGTATTTT. The encoded protein is CASSQKSPQGPNRYTQYF.

The V call is TRBV19, the J call TRBJ1-1; D call uncertain. Trimming took off 6 bases at V and 4 bases at J, with 21 bases between the two ends. CDR3 length equals 16 residues. Looked up from germline, CDR1 is LNHDA and CDR2 is SQIVND (reference sequence). CDR3 in DNA: TGTGCCAGTAGAGCGATGGGGTCCCCCGACGGCACTGAAGCTTTCTTT. This gives the protein CASRAMGSPDGTEAFF.

The chain carries TRBV7-9 and TRBJ1-3; D call uncertain. Germline V lookup: CDR1 SEHNR, CDR2 FQNEAQ (reference sequence). The CDR3 contains 13 residues. Trimming shortened V by 5 bases and J by 3 bases, and 8 bases separated the two germline ends. The CDR3 DNA sequence: TGTGCCAGCAGCCCACTTAATGGAAACACCATATATTTT. This encodes CASSPLNGNTIYF.

This sequence joins TRBV7-2 and TRBJ2-6; 7 bases line up with TRBD2. The CDR3 extends over 15 amino acids. With 3 bases clipped from V and 4 bases from J, the junction kept 3 bases outside the gene matches. Looked up from germline, CDR1 is SGHTA and CDR2 is FQGNSA. CDR3 bases: TGTGCCAGCAGCTTGACGGGGGGAGGGGCCAACGTCCTGACTTTC. It specifies CASSLTGGGANVLTF.

This chain joins TRBV7-9 and TRBJ1-3; D ambiguous. The ends were cut back, 10 bases at V and 0 bases at J, with 13 bases in the middle. The length of the CDR3 is 14 residues. Germline CDR1 reads SEHNR; CDR2 reads FQNEAQ (reference sequence). The CDR3 region is CAIQTGNSGNTIYF. DNA of the CDR3: TGTGCCATTCAAACCGGCAACTCTGGAAACACCATATATTTT.

This clone rates as medium-sized. This chain uses TRBV2 with TRBJ2-5, with a possible D match to TRBD1 (5 bases). The CDR3 consists of 13 residues. V was pared by 4 bases and J by 4 bases, with 10 bases between. Germline CDR1 and CDR2: SNHLY and FYNNEI. Written as DNA, the CDR3 is TGTGCCAGCAGTGCCCAGGGTCTAGAGACCCAGTACTTC. Its translation is CASSAQGLETQYF.

V is TRBV13 and J is TRBJ2-2; D gene unclear. There are 12 residues in the CDR3. In germline, CDR1 is PRHDT, CDR2 FYEKMQ (reference sequence). Deletions cut 5 bases from V and 4 bases from J, with 5 bases between. This CDR3 reads CASSAGTGELFF. The CDR3 nucleotides read TGTGCCAGCAGCGCCGGCACCGGGGAGCTGTTTTTT.

The genes are TRBV5-1 and TRBJ2-3, with 12 bases that match TRBD2. V was pared by 0 bases and J by 2 bases, with 1 base of the junction left unmatched. The CDR3 has 16 residues. Germline CDR1 reads SGHRS; CDR2 reads YFSETQ. CDR3: CASSLGLAGATDTQYF. Written as DNA, the CDR3 is TGCGCCAGCAGCTTGGGACTAGCGGGGGCCACAGATACGCAGTATTTT.

In this sample, this clone turned up once. The chain carries TRBV5-1 and TRBJ2-3; no reliable D call. CDR1 and CDR2 (germline): SGHRS, YFSETQ. The ends were cut back, 4 bases at V and 2 bases at J, with 11 bases in the middle. The CDR3 runs to 14 residues. The CDR3 region has the DNA TGCGCCAGCAGCCAAACACAATCCACAGATACGCAGTATTTT. Translation gives CASSQTQSTDTQYF. Combining the CDR3 with reference TRBV5-1 and TRBJ2-3 gives the whole variable domain KAGVTQTPRYLIKTRGQQVTLSCSPISGHRSVSWYQQTPGQGLQFLFEYFSETQRNKGNFPGRFSGRQFSNSRSEMNVSTLELGDSALYLCASSQTQSTDTQYFGPGTRLTVL.

The gene calls are TRBV4-3 and TRBJ1-1; D is unclear. The CDR3 is 17 residues long. V gave up 1 base and J gave up 3 bases, with 18 bases separating them. Germline V CDR1 and CDR2: LGHNA, YSLEER. The CDR3 loop is CASSQGSVFGGDTEAFF. CDR3 nucleotides: TGCGCCAGCAGCCAAGGATCGGTGTTTGGTGGGGACACTGAAGCTTTCTTT.

The gene calls are TRBV4-3 and TRBJ2-5, with 8 positions matching TRBD1. Germline CDR1 LGHNA, CDR2 YSLEER. Trimming cost V 1 base and J 5 bases; bases outside gene matches: 9. The CDR3 contains 16 residues. CDR3 sequence reads: CASSQGGQGGMETQYF. CDR3 nucleotides: TGCGCCAGCAGCCAAGGAGGACAGGGAGGTATGGAGACCCAGTACTTC.

The chain is built from TRBV11-3 and TRBJ2-2; the D gene could be TRBD1 or TRBD2 (5 bases each). Trimming stripped 5 bases from V and 8 bases from J, with 15 bases between. In germline, CDR1 is SGHNT, CDR2 YENEEA. This CDR3 has 14 amino acids. CDR3 in amino acids: CASSRSPGAGELFF. Written as DNA, the CDR3 is TGTGCCAGCAGCCGTTCACCCGGGGCTGGGGAGCTGTTTTTT. The whole variable domain, filled in from reference TRBV11-3 and TRBJ2-2, reads EAGVVQSPRYKIIEKKQPVAFWCNPISGHNTLYWYLQNLGQGPELLIRYENEEAVDDSQLPKDRFSAERLKGVDSTLKIQPAELGDSAVYLCASSRSPGAGELFFGEGSRLTVL.

The chain is built from TRBV7-8 and TRBJ1-5, with 7 bases lining up with TRBD1. The CDR3 is 17 residues long. The ends lost 1 base at V and 0 bases at J; junction bases unmatched: 6. Looked up from germline, CDR1 is SGHVS and CDR2 is FQNEAQ. CDR3 nucleotide sequence: TGTGCCAGCAGCTTAGGGGACAGAACTTATAGCAATCAGCCCCAGCATTTT. It codes for CASSLGDRTYSNQPQHF.

This clone was observed a few times. This chain links TRBV11-3 with TRBJ2-7; TRBD1 matches 7 bases. This CDR3 spans 15 amino acids. The germline CDR1 and CDR2 sequences are SGHNT and YENEEA. With V trimmed by 5 bases and J by 2 bases, 9 bases remained unmatched. CDR3 DNA sequence: TGTGCCAGCAGCCCGGATAGAACAGGGGCCTACGAGCAGTACTTC. This sequence encodes CASSPDRTGAYEQYF. The variable domain in full, with the rest retrieved from reference TRBV11-3 and TRBJ2-7, is EAGVVQSPRYKIIEKKQPVAFWCNPISGHNTLYWYLQNLGQGPELLIRYENEEAVDDSQLPKDRFSAERLKGVDSTLKIQPAELGDSAVYLCASSPDRTGAYEQYFGPGTRLTVT.

V is TRBV4-1 and J is TRBJ2-2, with 7 bases aligning to TRBD1. V lost 1 base and J lost 5; bases outside the gene matches: 10. This CDR3 contains 17 residues. In germline, CDR1 is MGHRA, CDR2 YSYEKL. DNA of the CDR3: TGCGCCAGCAGCCAAGGTCGGAGGACAGGCGAAACCGGGGAGCTGTTTTTT. It encodes CASSQGRRTGETGELFF.

In this sample, this clone turned up once. The chain has TRBV19 and TRBJ2-2, with 9 bases matching TRBD2. The junction had 12 bases not matched to a gene; V was cut back by 9 bases and J by 1 base. The length of the CDR3 is 17 residues. CDR1 and CDR2 from the germline V gene are LNHDA and SQIVND (reference sequence). This chain's CDR3 is CASLFSGGALNTGELFF. CDR3 nucleotide sequence: TGTGCCAGCCTTTTTAGCGGGGGAGCCTTGAACACCGGGGAGCTGTTTTTT.

CDR3 coding DNA: TGTGCCACCAGCAGATCGACCCTCAGAGACGATCATGAAGCTTTCTTT. It translates to CATSRSTLRDDHEAFF. The chain uses TRBV15 and TRBJ1-1; D unresolved. The CDR3 runs 16 residues. V dropped 2 bases and J dropped 7 bases, with 20 bases sitting between them. The germline CDR1 and CDR2 sequences are LNHNV and YYDKDF (reference sequence).

V is TRBV7-9 and J is TRBJ2-7; 7 nucleotides agree with TRBD1. CDR3 size: 14 residues. With V trimmed by 2 bases and J by 3 bases, 4 bases remained unmatched. Germline CDR1 reads SEHNR; CDR2 reads FQNEAQ (reference sequence). The CDR3 sequence: CASSLPHRGYEQYF. CDR3 coding DNA: TGTGCCAGCAGCTTACCCCACAGGGGCTACGAGCAGTACTTC.

The CDR3 here is CASSERLWGAIDEQYF. In DNA, the CDR3 is TGTGCCAGCAGTGAACGGCTTTGGGGGGCGATCGACGAGCAGTACTTC. The chain carries TRBV25-1 and TRBJ2-7, with D perhaps TRBD1 or TRBD2 (6 bases each). The germline V gene encodes CDR1 MGHDK and CDR2 SYGVNS. There are 16 residues in the CDR3. Trimming took 2 bases from V and 5 from J, leaving 19 bases between them.

CDR3 region: CASSPGQTYEQYF. CDR3 bases: TGTGCCAGCAGCCCTGGACAGACCTACGAGCAGTACTTC. V and J are TRBV7-2 and TRBJ2-7; possibly TRBD1 for D (6 bases). The CDR3 covers 13 residues. Germline lookup yields CDR1 SGHTA and CDR2 FQGNSA. Between the trimmed V and J ends, which lost 5 bases and 2 bases, there was a span of 10 bases.

This clone occurred a few times. The gene calls are TRBV19 and TRBJ1-5; 9 bases map to TRBD1. Germline CDR1 reads LNHDA; CDR2 reads SQIVND (reference sequence). Trimming at V came to 6 bases and at J to 6 bases, leaving 9 bases not matched to a gene. The CDR3 is 15 amino acids. The CDR3 here is CASSGQGSGTQPQHF. As DNA, the CDR3 is TGTGCCAGTAGCGGACAGGGGTCGGGAACTCAGCCCCAGCATTTT.